Following are 20 T cell receptor beta chains from one sample sequenced in a study of T cell changes during pregnancy in multiple sclerosis. Data came from immunoSEQ multiplex PCR; TCRdb stores just in-frame clones and leaves some out. The table lists over 25,000 clones, around 89% of them singletons, with around 10% in the top ten. The material was CD8+ T cells from peripheral blood mononuclear cells, obtained in the third trimester of pregnancy. These receptors originate from a female donor with multiple sclerosis, enrolled in a pregnancy study.

V usage is TRBV5-1 and J usage is TRBJ2-7; 9 bases map to TRBD1. The CDR3 extends over 15 amino acids. V shed 1 base and J 4 bases; nucleotides not matched to a gene: 6. Germline-derived CDR1 and CDR2 are SGHRS and YFSETQ. In nucleotides, the CDR3 is TGCGCCAGCAGCTTGACCACGACAGGGGGTTACGAGCAGTACTTC. This gives the protein CASSLTTTGGYEQYF.

The table lists this clone with a few counts. The chain is built from TRBV6-1 and TRBJ1-2; a weak D match, TRBD1 (5 bases). CDR3 length equals 13 residues. Germline loops: CDR1 MNHNS, CDR2 SASEGT. V lost 5 bases, J lost 0 bases, and 7 bases lay in between. The CDR3 region has the DNA TGTGCCAGCAGTCCGGACACTAACTATGGCTACACCTTC. Its translation is CASSPDTNYGYTF.

The chain employs TRBV6-4 and TRBJ2-2, with 12 bases matching TRBD2. CDR3 length: 15 residues. The trim removed 7 bases at V and 4 bases at J, leaving 4 bases unmatched. The germline CDR1 and CDR2 sequences are MRHNA and SNTAGT. The CDR3 region has the DNA TGTGCCAGCACTAGCGGGAGGGCCGGCACCGGGGAGCTGTTTTTT. The encoded protein is CASTSGRAGTGELFF.

CDR3 bases: TGCGCCAGCAGCCATAAGACGGAGGGAGATACGCAGTATTTT. It codes for CASSHKTEGDTQYF. The chain is built from TRBV4-1 and TRBJ2-3, with a weak D call TRBD2 (6 bases). The ends were cut back, 3 bases at V and 5 bases at J, with 12 bases in the middle. This CDR3 comprises 14 residues. The germline V gene has CDR1 MGHRA and CDR2 YSYEKL.

This clone was detected only once. The V and J genes are TRBV9 and TRBJ2-5, with 7 bases aligning to TRBD2. In germline, CDR1 is SGDLS, CDR2 YYNGEE. The CDR3 contains 15 residues. Losses at the gene ends were 0 bases for V and 6 bases for J; bases not matched to a gene: 8. The CDR3 DNA is TGTGCCAGCAGCGTAGGGGGGGGTATGCAACAGACCCAGTACTTC. This translates into CASSVGGGMQQTQYF. Supplemented by reference TRBV9 and TRBJ2-5, the full variable domain reads DSGVTQTPKHLITATGQRVTLRCSPRSGDLSVYWYQQSLDQGLQFLIQYYNGEERAKGNILERFSAQQFPDLHSELNLSSLELGDSALYFCASSVGGGMQQTQYFGPGTRLLVL.

The rearrangement joins TRBV5-1 to TRBJ2-2; 7 nucleotides line up with TRBD1. This CDR3 is built from 15 residues. V trimming: 0 bases; J trimming: 6 bases; junction bases outside the gene matches: 5. In germline, CDR1 is SGHRS, CDR2 YFSETQ. The CDR3 here is CASSLVRQGAGELFF. In DNA, the CDR3 is TGCGCCAGCAGCTTGGTCAGGCAGGGGGCCGGGGAGCTGTTTTTT.

The chain joins TRBV9 to TRBJ1-2; 8 bases are a match to TRBD1. The CDR3 runs to 19 residues. CDR1 is SGDLS and CDR2 is YYNGEE in the germline V gene. J gave up 4 bases and V 0 bases, and 17 bases lay outside the gene matches. CDR3 in amino acids: CASSVEPRPQTGTGYGYTF. The CDR3 region has the DNA TGTGCCAGCAGCGTAGAGCCCAGACCTCAGACAGGGACAGGCTATGGCTACACCTTC.

This chain links TRBV7-6 with TRBJ1-3, with 8 bases identical to TRBD1. V dropped 5 bases and J dropped 0; count of bases not matched to a gene: 6. There are 16 residues in the CDR3. CDR1 is SGHVS, CDR2 FNYEAQ, per germline. The CDR3 nucleotides are TGTGCCAGCAGCCGATGGACAGGGCACTCTGGAAACACCATATATTTT. Its protein is CASSRWTGHSGNTIYF. Using reference TRBV7-6 and TRBJ1-3 for the parts outside the CDR3, the full variable domain is GAGVSQSPRYKVTKRGQDVALRCDPISGHVSLYWYRQALGQGPEFLTYFNYEAQQDKSGLPNDRFSAERPEGSISTLTIQRTEQRDSAMYRCASSRWTGHSGNTIYFGEGSWLTVV.

The DNA of the CDR3 is TGTGCCAGCAGCTTAGGCGGCTCGGCCGGGGAGCTGTTTTTT. This codes for CASSLGGSAGELFF. V and J are TRBV7-6 and TRBJ2-2; D gene ambiguous. CDR3 length: 14 residues. Trimming shortened V by 1 base and J by 6 bases, and 9 bases separated the two germline ends. Germline CDR1 reads SGHVS; CDR2 reads FNYEAQ.

The chain couples TRBV5-1 to TRBJ1-2; no clear D. The CDR3 has 15 residues. Germline V gene lookup returns CDR1 SGHRS and CDR2 YFSETQ. V gave up 1 base and J gave up 0 bases, with 10 bases separating them. The CDR3 sequence: CASSLPTDTNYGYTF. The CDR3 nucleotides read TGCGCCAGCAGCTTGCCAACAGACACTAACTATGGCTACACCTTC. Looking up the rest from reference TRBV5-1 and TRBJ1-2 gives the full variable domain: KAGVTQTPRYLIKTRGQQVTLSCSPISGHRSVSWYQQTPGQGLQFLFEYFSETQRNKGNFPGRFSGRQFSNSRSEMNVSTLELGDSALYLCASSLPTDTNYGYTFGSGTRLTVV.

The genes are TRBV28 and TRBJ1-5; no firm D call. There are 12 residues in the CDR3. V was cut by 8 bases and J by 3 bases, with 8 bases left in between. Germline CDR1 is MDHEN and CDR2 is SYDVKM. The CDR3 sequence is CASQNVNQPQHF. In nucleotides, the CDR3 is TGTGCCAGCCAGAATGTCAATCAGCCCCAGCATTTT.

The rearrangement joins TRBV29-1 to TRBJ2-1; D is possibly TRBD2 (6 bases). The CDR3 covers 18 residues. CDR1 is SQVTM, CDR2 ANQGSEA, per germline. V was pared by 5 bases and J by 4 bases, with 27 bases between. The CDR3 bases are TGCAGCGTTCTCCTTGCAGTGAAGGCGCGGGGAGGATACAATGAGCAGTTCTTC. Translating it yields CSVLLAVKARGGYNEQFF.

The V call is TRBV6-5, the J call TRBJ2-2; maybe TRBD2 (6 bases). The CDR3 runs to 14 residues. CDR1 is MNHEY, CDR2 SVGAGI, per germline. With 6 bases removed from V and 2 bases from J, the gap between germline ends came to 10 bases. The CDR3 protein is CASRPTSNTGELFF. CDR3 nucleotides: TGTGCCAGCAGACCGACTAGTAACACCGGGGAGCTGTTTTTT.

This rearrangement joins TRBV29-1 to TRBJ1-2; no clear D. The V gene's germline CDR1 is SQVTM and CDR2 ANQGSEA. V was clipped by 6 bases and J by 6 bases, with 11 bases between them. The length of the CDR3 is 11 residues. The CDR3 sequence: CSVRSRDGYTF. Here the CDR3 DNA reads TGCAGCGTGCGCTCGAGAGATGGCTACACCTTC.

This clone was recorded only once. The chain has TRBV7-9 and TRBJ2-7; 8 bases map to TRBD1. CDR1 is SEHNR, CDR2 FQNEAQ, per germline (reference sequence). The CDR3 has 16 amino acids. The V gene end was trimmed by 0 bases and the J gene end by 4 bases; junction bases not matched to a gene: 8. The CDR3 region is CASSLAGTGGRYEQYF. In DNA form, the CDR3 reads TGTGCCAGCAGCTTAGCAGGCACAGGGGGACGGTACGAGCAGTACTTC. Based on the CDR3 plus reference TRBV7-9 and TRBJ2-7, the full variable domain is DTGVSQNPRHKITKRGQNVTFRCDPISEHNRLYWYRQTLGQGPEFLTYFQNEAQLEKSRLLSDRFSAERPKGSFSTLEIQRTEQGDSAMYLCASSLAGTGGRYEQYFGPGTRLTVT.

The rearrangement uses TRBV4-1 and TRBJ2-7; D is uncertain. V gave up 0 bases and J gave up 0 bases, with 9 bases separating them. The CDR3 has 15 residues. Germline CDR1 MGHRA, CDR2 YSYEKL. As DNA, the CDR3 is TGCGCCAGCAGCCAAGAGAACTCTTTCTCCTACGAGCAGTACTTC. Translated: CASSQENSFSYEQYF.

The chain recombines TRBV21-1 with TRBJ1-3. TRBV21-1 is annotated as a pseudogene. This CDR3 has 16 residues. The CDR3, as DNA: TGTGCCAGCAGCACCATTGGGAGGAAGGCTGGAAACACCATATATTTT. This gives the protein CASSTIGRKAGNTIYF.

CDR3 in amino acids: CASSPRDRQETQYF. CDR3 DNA: TGTGCCAGCAGCCCCCGGGACAGACAAGAGACCCAGTACTTC. The chain has TRBV7-9 and TRBJ2-5; 7 nucleotides agree with TRBD1. The germline V gene has CDR1 SEHNR and CDR2 FQNEAQ (reference sequence). The CDR3 consists of 14 residues. V lost 5 bases and J lost 2; bases outside the gene matches: 5.

The gene calls are TRBV11-2 and TRBJ2-1; a weak D match, TRBD1 (5 bases). Germline V gene data show CDR1 as SGHAT and CDR2 as FQNNGV. V lost 1 base and J lost 10, with 11 bases in between. The CDR3 loop spans 13 amino acids. The CDR3 nucleotides read TGTGCCAGCAGCTTAGTGCTGGGGCAGGAGCAGTTCTTC. It is translated as CASSLVLGQEQFF.

This chain uses TRBV9 with TRBJ2-2; D may be TRBD2 (6 bases). Germline V lookup: CDR1 SGDLS, CDR2 YYNGEE. V was pared by 0 bases and J by 4 bases, with 13 bases between. The CDR3 runs to 16 residues. This CDR3 reads CASSVDGGQTTGELFF. The CDR3 DNA reads TGTGCCAGCAGCGTAGATGGAGGGCAGACCACCGGGGAGCTGTTTTTT.